The 17 T cell receptor beta chains presented below share a single source sample, sequenced in a study of glioma-infiltrating T cells after dendritic cell vaccination. Sequencing was performed with immunoSEQ multiplex PCR; in TCRdb, only in-frame clones are kept and a portion is missing. The table shows tens of thousands of clones, with approximately 83% occurring only once. Time point defined: after dendritic cell vaccination, including at tumor progression/relapse. Sequencing used blood, obtained after dendritic cell vaccination. These receptors all come from a human donor with glioblastoma.

The J gene is TRBJ2-7, the V gene TRBV9, with TRBD2 matching 8 bases. CDR1 and CDR2 from the germline V gene are SGDLS and YYNGEE. This CDR3 is 14 amino acids long. V lost 5 bases and J lost 7; bases outside the gene matches: 11. The CDR3: CASSVFNGGAEQYF. The CDR3 DNA reads as TGTGCCAGCAGTGTCTTTAACGGGGGGGCTGAGCAGTACTTC.

The chain employs TRBV6-1 and TRBJ2-2; D perhaps matches TRBD1 (5 bases). In germline, CDR1 is MNHNS, CDR2 SASEGT. The CDR3 contains 15 residues. V lost 4 bases and J 4 bases, leaving 13 bases between the germline ends. CDR3 loop: CASSATGQSTGELFF. The CDR3, as DNA: TGTGCCAGCAGTGCCACCGGACAATCCACCGGGGAGCTGTTTTTT.

This chain joins TRBV7-2 and TRBJ1-1, with D possibly matching TRBD1 (5 bases). The CDR3 is 13 amino acids. With 6 bases removed from V and 3 bases from J, the gap between germline ends came to 11 bases. The germline gives CDR1 SGHTA, CDR2 FQGNSA. The CDR3 bases are TGTGCCAGCAGACAAAACAGGTACACTGAAGCTTTCTTT. Amino acids: CASRQNRYTEAFF. The whole variable domain, filled in from reference TRBV7-2 and TRBJ1-1, reads GAGVSQSPSNKVTEKGKDVELRCDPISGHTALYWYRQSLGQGLEFLIYFQGNSAPDKSGLPSDRFSAERTGGSVSTLTIQRTQQEDSAVYLCASRQNRYTEAFFGQGTRLTVV.

The chain is built from TRBV5-1 and TRBJ2-7, with D perhaps TRBD2 (7 bases). Trimming pared 6 bases from V and 4 bases from J, leaving 17 bases between. Germline V gene data show CDR1 as SGHRS and CDR2 as YFSETQ. The CDR3 is 14 amino acids. This CDR3 reads CASKPVGGGYEQYF. The CDR3 DNA reads TGCGCCAGCAAACCTGTGGGAGGGGGATACGAGCAGTACTTC.

This chain uses TRBV7-9 with TRBJ2-7, with a weak D call TRBD1 (5 bases). This CDR3 is 14 amino acids long. Germline V CDR1 and CDR2: SEHNR, FQNEAQ (reference sequence). V lost 5 bases to trimming and J lost 1 base, with 12 bases between them. CDR3 in amino acids: CASSGDRQSYEQYF. In nucleotides, the CDR3 is TGTGCCAGCAGCGGAGACAGACAGTCCTACGAGCAGTACTTC.

This clone was counted a few times. This rearrangement joins TRBV10-1 to TRBJ1-6, with 7 bases aligning to TRBD1. After removal of 8 bases from V and 8 bases from J, the junction contained 9 bases not matched to a gene. CDR3 length: 14 amino acids. Germline V CDR1 and CDR2: WNHNN, SYGVQD (reference sequence). The CDR3: CASSTGNIHSPLHF. The CDR3 bases are TGCGCCAGCTCGACAGGGAATATTCATTCACCCCTCCACTTT.

The chain carries TRBV5-1 and TRBJ2-2; 7 bases agree with TRBD2. Unmatched junction bases numbered 8, after V lost 0 bases and J lost 3 bases. Germline CDR1 and CDR2: SGHRS and YFSETQ. CDR3 length: 17 amino acids. For the CDR3, the DNA is TGCGCCAGCAGCTTGGCCGGGGGGTCAGAGGACACCGGGGAGCTGTTTTTT. It specifies CASSLAGGSEDTGELFF.

The chain recombines TRBV11-2 with TRBJ2-1; tentatively, D is TRBD2 (5 bases). Trimming left V 3 bases short and J 9 bases short, with 15 bases between. Germline V lookup: CDR1 SGHAT, CDR2 FQNNGV. The CDR3 runs 14 residues. The CDR3 sequence: CASSFTRLDTEQFF. As DNA, the CDR3 is TGTGCCAGCAGCTTCACTAGGTTGGATACTGAGCAGTTCTTC.

The V call is TRBV5-1, the J call TRBJ2-1; tentatively, D is TRBD1 (6 bases). This CDR3 has 15 amino acids. Germline assignment: CDR1 SGHRS and CDR2 YFSETQ. Trimming pared 4 bases from V and 5 bases from J, leaving 16 bases between. The CDR3 coding sequence is TGCGCCAGCAGCAGAGGACCACAGGGAAACAATGAGCAGTTCTTC. It encodes CASSRGPQGNNEQFF.

The chain uses TRBV9 and TRBJ1-4, with 9 bases identical to TRBD1. Germline V lookup: CDR1 SGDLS, CDR2 YYNGEE. V trimming: 3 bases; J trimming: 3 bases; junction bases outside the gene matches: 6. This CDR3 contains 16 residues. The CDR3 spells CASSATGGWANEKLFF. CDR3 nucleotides: TGTGCCAGCAGCGCCACAGGGGGCTGGGCTAATGAAAAACTGTTTTTT.

This clone was detected only a few times. V is TRBV7-9 and J is TRBJ1-3; unclear D gene. With 2 bases removed from V and 0 bases from J, the gap between germline ends came to 5 bases. CDR3 size: 14 residues. The germline gives CDR1 SEHNR, CDR2 FQNEAQ (reference sequence). The CDR3 coding sequence is TGTGCCAGCAGCTTAACTGCCTCTGGAAACACCATATATTTT. Translating it yields CASSLTASGNTIYF.

The chain is built from TRBV9 and TRBJ2-7, with 8 bases lining up with TRBD2. This CDR3 is 15 amino acids long. V was pared by 0 bases and J by 2 bases, with 4 bases of the junction left unmatched. CDR1 and CDR2 from the germline V gene are SGDLS and YYNGEE. In nucleotides, the CDR3 is TGTGCCAGCAGCGTAGGAGCGGGGGCTACCTACGAGCAGTACTTC. Its translation: CASSVGAGATYEQYF.

This rearrangement joins TRBV6-1 to TRBJ1-5; weak D call: TRBD1 (6 bases). CDR1 is MNHNS and CDR2 is SASEGT in the germline V gene. This CDR3 spans 18 amino acids. V lost 0 bases and J lost 2, with 17 bases in between. The CDR3 region is CASSEAPGGLGGNQPQHF. The DNA for the CDR3 is TGTGCCAGCAGTGAAGCTCCTGGGGGCCTGGGCGGCAATCAGCCCCAGCATTTT.

The chain combines TRBV15 with TRBJ1-2; TRBD1 aligns across 11 bases. Germline assignment: CDR1 LNHNV and CDR2 YYDKDF (reference sequence). V shed 0 bases and J 5 bases; nucleotides not matched to a gene: 11. The CDR3 consists of 18 residues. CDR3 amino acids: CATSREVDRGRRGYGYTF. The CDR3 DNA is TGTGCCACCAGCAGAGAAGTGGACAGGGGGCGTCGGGGATATGGCTACACCTTC.

The chain employs TRBV7-8 and TRBJ2-5, with a possible D match to TRBD2 (5 bases). The CDR3 contains 12 residues. CDR1 SGHVS and CDR2 FQNEAQ come from the germline V gene. The ends were cut back, 11 bases at V and 5 bases at J, with 15 bases in the middle. CDR3 loop: CACGPTMETQYF. The CDR3 nucleotides read TGTGCCTGCGGGCCGACGATGGAGACCCAGTACTTC.

The rearrangement uses TRBV5-1 and TRBJ2-5, with a tentative D call TRBD1 (6 bases). The CDR3 sequence is 14 residues long. CDR1 and CDR2 from the germline V gene are SGHRS and YFSETQ. The V end lost 0 bases, the J end lost 4 bases, and 10 bases lay between the germline ends. This CDR3 is CASSLVTGRETQYF. Here the CDR3 DNA reads TGCGCCAGCAGCTTGGTAACAGGGCGAGAGACCCAGTACTTC. Full variable domain (rest looked up from reference TRBV5-1 and TRBJ2-5): KAGVTQTPRYLIKTRGQQVTLSCSPISGHRSVSWYQQTPGQGLQFLFEYFSETQRNKGNFPGRFSGRQFSNSRSEMNVSTLELGDSALYLCASSLVTGRETQYFGPGTRLLVL.

The chain has TRBV5-1 and TRBJ1-5; 7 nucleotides line up with TRBD1. Germline values: CDR1 SGHRS, CDR2 YFSETQ. This CDR3 contains 15 residues. V shed 3 bases and J 7 bases; nucleotides not matched to a gene: 10. The CDR3 protein is CASSSVPGQRQPQHF. The DNA of the CDR3 is TGCGCCAGCAGCTCAGTCCCGGGACAGAGGCAGCCCCAGCATTTT.